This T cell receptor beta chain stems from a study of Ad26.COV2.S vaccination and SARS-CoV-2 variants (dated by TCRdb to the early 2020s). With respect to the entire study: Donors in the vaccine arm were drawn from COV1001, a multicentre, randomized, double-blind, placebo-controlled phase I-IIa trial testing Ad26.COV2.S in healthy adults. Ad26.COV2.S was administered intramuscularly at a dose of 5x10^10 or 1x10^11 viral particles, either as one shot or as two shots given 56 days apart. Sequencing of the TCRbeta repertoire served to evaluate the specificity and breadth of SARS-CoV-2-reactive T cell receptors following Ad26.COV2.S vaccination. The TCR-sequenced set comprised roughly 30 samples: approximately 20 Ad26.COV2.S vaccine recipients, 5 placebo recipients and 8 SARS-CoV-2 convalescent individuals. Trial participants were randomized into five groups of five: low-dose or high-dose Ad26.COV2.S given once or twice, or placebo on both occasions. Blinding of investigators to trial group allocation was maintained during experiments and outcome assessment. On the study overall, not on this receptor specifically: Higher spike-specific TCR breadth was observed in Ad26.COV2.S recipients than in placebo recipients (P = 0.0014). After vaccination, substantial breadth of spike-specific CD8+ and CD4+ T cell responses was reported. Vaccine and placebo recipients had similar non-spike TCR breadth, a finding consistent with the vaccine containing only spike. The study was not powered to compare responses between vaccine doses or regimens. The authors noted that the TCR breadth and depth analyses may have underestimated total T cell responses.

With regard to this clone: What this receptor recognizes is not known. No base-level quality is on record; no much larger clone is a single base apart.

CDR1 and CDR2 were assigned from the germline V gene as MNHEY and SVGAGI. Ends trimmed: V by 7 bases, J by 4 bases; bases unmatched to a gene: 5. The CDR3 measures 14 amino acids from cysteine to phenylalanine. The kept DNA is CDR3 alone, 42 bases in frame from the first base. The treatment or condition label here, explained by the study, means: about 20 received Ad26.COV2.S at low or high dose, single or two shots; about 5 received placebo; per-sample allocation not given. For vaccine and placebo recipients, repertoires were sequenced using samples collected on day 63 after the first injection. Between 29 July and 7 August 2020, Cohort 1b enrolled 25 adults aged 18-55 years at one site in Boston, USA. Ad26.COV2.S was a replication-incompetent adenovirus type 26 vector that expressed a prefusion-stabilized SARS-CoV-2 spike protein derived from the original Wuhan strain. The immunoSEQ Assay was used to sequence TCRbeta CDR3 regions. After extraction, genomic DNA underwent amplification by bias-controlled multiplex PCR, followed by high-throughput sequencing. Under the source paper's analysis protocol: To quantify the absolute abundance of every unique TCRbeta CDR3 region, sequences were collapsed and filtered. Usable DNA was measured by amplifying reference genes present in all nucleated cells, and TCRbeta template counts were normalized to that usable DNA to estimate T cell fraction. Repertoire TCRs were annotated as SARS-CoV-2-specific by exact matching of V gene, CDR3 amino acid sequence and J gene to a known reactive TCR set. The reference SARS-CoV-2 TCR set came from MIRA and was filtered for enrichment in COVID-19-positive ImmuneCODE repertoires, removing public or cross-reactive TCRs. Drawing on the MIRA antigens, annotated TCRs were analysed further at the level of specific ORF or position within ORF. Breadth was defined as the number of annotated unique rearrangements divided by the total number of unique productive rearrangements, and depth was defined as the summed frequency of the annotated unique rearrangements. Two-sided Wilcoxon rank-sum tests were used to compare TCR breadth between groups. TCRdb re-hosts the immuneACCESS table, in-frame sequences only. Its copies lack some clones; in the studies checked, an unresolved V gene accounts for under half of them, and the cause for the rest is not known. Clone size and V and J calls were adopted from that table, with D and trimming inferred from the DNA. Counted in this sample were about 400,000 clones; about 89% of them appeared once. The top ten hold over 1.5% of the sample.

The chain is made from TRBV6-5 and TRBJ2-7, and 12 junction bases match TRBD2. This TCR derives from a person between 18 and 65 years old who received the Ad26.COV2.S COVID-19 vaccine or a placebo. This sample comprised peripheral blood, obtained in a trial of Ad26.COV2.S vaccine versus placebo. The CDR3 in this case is CASKASGRAYEQYF. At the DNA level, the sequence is TGTGCCAGCAAAGCTAGCGGGAGGGCTTACGAGCAGTACTTC.